This is a list of T cell receptor beta chains from one sample in a study of Ad26.COV2.S vaccination and SARS-CoV-2 variants. This table comes from immunoSEQ multiplex PCR, and its TCRdb copy is limited to in-frame clones, with some not included. Among 400,000 to 500,000 clones listed, roughly nine tenths were seen once. The sample consisted of peripheral blood, taken in a trial of Ad26.COV2.S vaccine versus placebo. These receptors came from a person between 18 and 60 years old who received the Ad26.COV2.S COVID-19 vaccine or a placebo. CDR3s include the opening cysteine and the closing phenylalanine or tryptophan. D genes are given only for firm matches. Some rows mark clone size as missing; the rest say once, few, many or name a class of expanded clone.

D gene: .
V gene: TRBV7-9
clone size: .
J gene: TRBJ1-4
CDR3 DNA: TGTGCCAGCAGCCCGCGAGGTCCTAATGAAAAACTGTTTTTT
CDR3 protein: CASSPRGPNEKLFF

D gene: .
V gene: TRBV5-5
clone size: .
J gene: TRBJ1-1
CDR3 DNA: TGTGCCAGCAGCCCAACCGGGACACAGAACACTGAAGCTTTCTTT
CDR3 protein: CASSPTGTQNTEAFF

D gene: .
V gene: TRBV19
clone size: few
J gene: TRBJ1-4
CDR3 DNA: TGTGCCAGTAGTATTCGGTACGCAACTAATGAAAAACTGTTTTTT
CDR3 protein: CASSIRYATNEKLFF

D gene: .
V gene: TRBV14
clone size: once
J gene: TRBJ2-3
CDR3 DNA: TGTGCCAGCAGATCTTCCCCCGGGACTCAATTCACAGATACGCAGTATTTT
CDR3 protein: CASRSSPGTQFTDTQYF

D gene: .
V gene: TRBV27
clone size: .
J gene: TRBJ1-2
CDR3 DNA: TGTGCCAGCAGGCCTACAGGGTCCTATGGCTACACCTTC
CDR3 protein: CASRPTGSYGYTF

D gene: .
V gene: TRBV12-3/TRBV12-4
clone size: .
J gene: TRBJ2-3
CDR3 DNA: TGTGCCAGCACCAGGGGGGAGGCAGATACGCAGTATTTT
CDR3 protein: CASTRGEADTQYF

D gene: TRBD1
V gene: TRBV7-8
clone size: .
J gene: TRBJ1-1
CDR3 DNA: TGTGCCAGCAGCCCCACGACCCAGGGGGGTGAAGCTTTCTTT
CDR3 protein: CASSPTTQGGEAFF

D gene: .
V gene: TRBV18
clone size: .
J gene: TRBJ1-4
CDR3 DNA: TGTGCCAGCTCACCCCAGAGAACAACTAATGAAAAACTGTTTTTT
CDR3 protein: CASSPQRTTNEKLFF

D gene: .
V gene: TRBV4-1
clone size: few
J gene: TRBJ1-2
CDR3 DNA: TGCGCCAGCAGCCAAGCCGGCAGGGGTGGTGGCTACACCTTC
CDR3 protein: CASSQAGRGGGYTF

D gene: TRBD1
V gene: TRBV4-3
clone size: .
J gene: TRBJ2-1
CDR3 DNA: TGCGCCAGCAGCCAACAGGGACAGGCTCGCTCCTACAATGAGCAGTTCTTC
CDR3 protein: CASSQQGQARSYNEQFF

D gene: .
V gene: TRBV9
clone size: .
J gene: TRBJ1-1
CDR3 DNA: TGTGCCAGCAGCCCAATTGATAGGGTTTTCAAAAACACTGAAGCTTTCTTT
CDR3 protein: CASSPIDRVFKNTEAFF

D gene: .
V gene: TRBV7-9
clone size: .
J gene: TRBJ1-1
CDR3 DNA: TGTGCCAGTCACCTCCTCACCGGGAGATACTTTGAAGCTTTCTTT
CDR3 protein: CASHLLTGRYFEAFF

D gene: .
V gene: TRBV27
clone size: .
J gene: TRBJ2-1
CDR3 DNA: TGTGCCAGCAGTTGGGCAGGGAGCTCCTACAATGAGCAGTTCTTC
CDR3 protein: CASSWAGSSYNEQFF

D gene: TRBD1
V gene: TRBV18
clone size: .
J gene: TRBJ2-7
CDR3 DNA: TGTGCCAGCTCGTCCGATACAGGGGGCGTCCACGAGCAGTACTTC
CDR3 protein: CASSSDTGGVHEQYF

D gene: .
V gene: TRBV9
clone size: .
J gene: TRBJ1-6
CDR3 DNA: TGTGCCAGCAGCTCCCCCGGGACAAACAATTCACCCCTCCACTTT
CDR3 protein: CASSSPGTNNSPLHF

D gene: .
V gene: TRBV9
clone size: .
J gene: TRBJ2-6
CDR3 DNA: TGTGCCAGCAGCCTCCAACCCTGGGGTCGGGGGGCCAACGTCCTGACTTTC
CDR3 protein: CASSLQPWGRGANVLTF

D gene: TRBD1
V gene: TRBV6-5
clone size: .
J gene: TRBJ1-2
CDR3 DNA: TGTGCCAGCAGTTACGGGACAGGAGGCGGCTACACCTTC
CDR3 protein: CASSYGTGGGYTF

D gene: .
V gene: TRBV19
clone size: .
J gene: TRBJ2-7
CDR3 DNA: TGTGCCAGTAGTTCAAAGACAGGTAGCTCCTACGAGCAGTACTTC
CDR3 protein: CASSSKTGSSYEQYF

D gene: .
V gene: TRBV19
clone size: once
J gene: TRBJ1-5
CDR3 DNA: TGTGCCAGTAGTCCCCGGGGCCAGGGAAAACAGCCCCAGCATTTT
CDR3 protein: CASSPRGQGKQPQHF

D gene: TRBD2
V gene: TRBV28
clone size: once
J gene: TRBJ2-1
CDR3 DNA: TGTGCCAGCAGTGCTAGCGGGGGGGAGAATTACAATGAGCAGTTCTTC
CDR3 protein: CASSASGGENYNEQFF

D gene: TRBD2
V gene: TRBV18
clone size: .
J gene: TRBJ2-1
CDR3 DNA: TGTGCCAGCTCACCGGGACTAGCAGAATACGAGCAGTTCTTC
CDR3 protein: CASSPGLAEYEQFF

D gene: TRBD2
V gene: TRBV3-1/TRBV3-2
clone size: .
J gene: TRBJ2-1
CDR3 DNA: TGTGCCAGCAGGCGCCAACTAGCGGGGTACAATGAGCAGTTCTTC
CDR3 protein: CASRRQLAGYNEQFF

D gene: .
V gene: TRBV12-3/TRBV12-4
clone size: .
J gene: TRBJ1-2
CDR3 DNA: TGTGCCAGCAGTCCCGGGGGGGGCTTGAGCTACACCTTC
CDR3 protein: CASSPGGGLSYTF

D gene: .
V gene: TRBV19
clone size: .
J gene: TRBJ1-2
CDR3 DNA: TGTGCCAGTAGTATTTCGGGCAGGGGAAACTATGGCTACACCTTC
CDR3 protein: CASSISGRGNYGYTF

D gene: TRBD1
V gene: TRBV7-2
clone size: .
J gene: TRBJ2-5
CDR3 DNA: TGTGCCAGCAGCCAAAGACAGGGCTGGTACCAAGAGACCCAGTACTTC
CDR3 protein: CASSQRQGWYQETQYF

D gene: .
V gene: TRBV6-5
clone size: .
J gene: TRBJ2-1
CDR3 DNA: TGTGCCAGCAGTTTAGGGGTGTTACACAATGAGCAGTTCTTC
CDR3 protein: CASSLGVLHNEQFF

D gene: .
V gene: TRBV7-9
clone size: .
J gene: TRBJ1-2
CDR3 DNA: TGTGCCAGCAGCTCAAGCCACCGGTCGGGGGGCTACACCTTC
CDR3 protein: CASSSSHRSGGYTF

D gene: TRBD1
V gene: TRBV27
clone size: .
J gene: TRBJ1-2
CDR3 DNA: TGTGCCAGCAGTTTCGGGACAGGCCCTGAGAGTGGCTACACCTTC
CDR3 protein: CASSFGTGPESGYTF

D gene: .
V gene: TRBV1
clone size: .
J gene: TRBJ2-2
CDR3 DNA: TGCACCAGCAGCCAACGTGGTACAAGGAGGTTGAACACCGGGGAGCTGTTTTTT
CDR3 protein: CTSSQRGTRRLNTGELFF

D gene: .
V gene: TRBV18
clone size: .
J gene: TRBJ2-6
CDR3 DNA: TGTGCCAGCTCACCAGGGCAGGGAAGGTCTGGGGCCAACGTCCTGACTTTC
CDR3 protein: CASSPGQGRSGANVLTF

D gene: .
V gene: TRBV28
clone size: .
J gene: TRBJ1-4
CDR3 DNA: TGTGCCAGCAGTTTTAGGGTACGAGAAAAACTGTTTTTT
CDR3 protein: CASSFRVREKLFF

D gene: .
V gene: TRBV19
clone size: .
J gene: TRBJ2-1
CDR3 DNA: TGTGCCAGTAGCCTCCAATCTCGGTTTGAGCAGTTCTTC
CDR3 protein: CASSLQSRFEQFF

D gene: TRBD1
V gene: TRBV5-5
clone size: .
J gene: TRBJ1-2
CDR3 DNA: TGTGCCAGCAGCTCTACCGGGACAGGGTTTGTCTATGGCTACACCTTC
CDR3 protein: CASSSTGTGFVYGYTF